This entry features one T cell receptor (beta chain) sequence. The target antigen is unknown. TCR beta cDNA libraries had unique molecular identifiers. TCRdb redid the calling of the PCR reads with MiXCR, one entry per CDR3 protein. The sample holds 250,000 to 300,000 distinct CDR3 sequences, roughly a third seen once. This entry is derived from a study of post-analysis software for immune sequencing data. Study conclusions and caveats: Controls had lower frequencies than patients of about 5 TRBV segments, which included TRBV5-6, TRBV5-1 and TRBV20-1.

The CDR3 loop spans 14 amino acids. Trimming cost V 5 bases and J 7 bases, with 18 bases left between them. The sequenced sample was blood. This clonotype originated in a girl aged 10-17 years with multiple sclerosis. This chain uses TRBV12-3 or TRBV12-4 with TRBJ2-7; D is unresolved. The CDR3 is CASSPRASYGEQYF. DNA of the CDR3: TGTGCCAGCAGTCCACGGGCCAGCTATGGGGAGCAGTACTTC.